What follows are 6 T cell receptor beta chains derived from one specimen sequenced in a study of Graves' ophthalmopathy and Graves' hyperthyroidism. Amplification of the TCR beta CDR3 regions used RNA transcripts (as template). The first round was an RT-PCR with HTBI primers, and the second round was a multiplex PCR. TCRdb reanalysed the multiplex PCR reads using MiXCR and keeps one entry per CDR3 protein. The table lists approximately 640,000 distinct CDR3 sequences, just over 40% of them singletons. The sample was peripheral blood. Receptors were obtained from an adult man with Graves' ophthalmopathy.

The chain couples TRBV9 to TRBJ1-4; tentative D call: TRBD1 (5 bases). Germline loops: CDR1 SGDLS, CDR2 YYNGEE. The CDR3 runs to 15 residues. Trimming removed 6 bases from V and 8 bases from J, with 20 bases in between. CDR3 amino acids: CASNTAQGSGEKLFF. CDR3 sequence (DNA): TGTGCCAGCAACACAGCTCAGGGAAGCGGAGAAAAACTGTTTTTT.

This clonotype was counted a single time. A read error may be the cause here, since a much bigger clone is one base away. CDR3 sequence reads: CASSSGTPPATLHF. CDR3 bases: TGTGCCAGCAGCTCCGGGACACCACCAGCCACCCTCCACTTT. The genes are TRBV7-9 and TRBJ1-6, with TRBD1 as a possible D gene (6 bases). The length of the CDR3 is 14 residues. Looked up from germline, CDR1 is SEHNR and CDR2 is FQNEAQ (reference sequence). V dropped 4 bases and J dropped 14 bases, with 18 bases sitting between them.

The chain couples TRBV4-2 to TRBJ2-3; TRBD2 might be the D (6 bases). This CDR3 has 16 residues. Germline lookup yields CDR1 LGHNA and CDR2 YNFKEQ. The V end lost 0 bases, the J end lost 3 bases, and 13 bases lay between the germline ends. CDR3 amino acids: CASSQEGGLSTDTQYF. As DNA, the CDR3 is TGTGCCAGCAGCCAAGAGGGGGGACTTTCGACAGATACGCAGTATTTT.

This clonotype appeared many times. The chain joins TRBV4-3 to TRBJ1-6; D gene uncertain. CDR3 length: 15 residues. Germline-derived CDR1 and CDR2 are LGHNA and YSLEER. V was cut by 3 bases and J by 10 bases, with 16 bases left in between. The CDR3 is CASSQTSGLRSPLHF. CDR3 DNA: TGCGCCAGCAGCCAGACAAGCGGGCTTCGCTCACCCCTCCACTTT.

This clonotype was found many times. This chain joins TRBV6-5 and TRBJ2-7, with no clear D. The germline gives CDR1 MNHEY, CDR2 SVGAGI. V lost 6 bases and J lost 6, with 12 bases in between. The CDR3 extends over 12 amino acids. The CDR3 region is CASSTTWGEQYF. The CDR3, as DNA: TGTGCCAGCAGCACAACGTGGGGCGAGCAGTACTTC.

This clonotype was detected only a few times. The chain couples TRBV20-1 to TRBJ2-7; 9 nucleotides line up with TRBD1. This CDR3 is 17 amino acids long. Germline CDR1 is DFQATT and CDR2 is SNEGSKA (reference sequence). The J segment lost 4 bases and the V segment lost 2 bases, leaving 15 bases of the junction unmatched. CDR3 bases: TGCAGTGCTAGACCCATTCACGGACAGGGGTTGAGGTACGAGCAGTACTTC. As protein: CSARPIHGQGLRYEQYF.